Listed below are T cell receptor beta chains from one sample, sequenced in a study of cytotoxic CD8 clonotypes in ibrutinib-treated CLL. Data came from immunoSEQ multiplex PCR; TCRdb stores just in-frame clones and leaves some out. The data show about 140,000 clones, with roughly 90% seen just once and under 14% held by the top ten. Sequences were derived from PBMCs, sampled after 12 months of ibrutinib treatment. The source is a human donor with chronic lymphocytic leukemia. CDR3s include the opening cysteine and the closing phenylalanine or tryptophan. Each record gives: D gene, clone size, V gene, J gene, CDR3 protein, CDR3 DNA. D genes are given only for firm matches. Part of the rows lack a size; the others show once, few, many or a class for expanded clones.

TRBD1	.	TRBV28	TRBJ1-5	CASTPDRGNQPQHF	TGTGCCAGCACCCCCGACAGGGGAAATCAGCCCCAGCATTTT
.	.	TRBV6-6	TRBJ1-1	CASSPQNYEAFF	TGTGCCAGCAGTCCCCAGAACTATGAAGCTTTCTTT
.	.	TRBV29-1	TRBJ2-4	CSVSFYLTSGVPDLNIQYF	TGCAGCGTTTCCTTTTACCTAACTTCGGGAGTCCCAGATTTAAACATTCAGTACTTC
.	.	TRBV29-1	TRBJ1-1	CSVHGSVTEAFF	TGCAGCGTACATGGATCAGTCACTGAAGCTTTCTTT
TRBD1	once	TRBV19	TRBJ2-1	CASNLRGLGTGQFF	TGTGCCAGTAACCTCAGGGGGCTCGGCACGGGGCAGTTCTTC
.	.	TRBV6-4	TRBJ1-2	CASSPEANYGYTF	TGTGCCAGCAGTCCAGAGGCTAACTATGGCTACACCTTC
TRBD1	once	TRBV7-9	TRBJ2-5	CASSLVRGQIETQYF	TGTGCCAGCAGCTTAGTGAGGGGGCAAATCGAGACCCAGTACTTC
TRBD1	.	TRBV18	TRBJ2-5	CASSPPQGASGETQYF	TGTGCCAGCTCACCACCGCAGGGGGCATCAGGGGAGACCCAGTACTTC
TRBD2	.	TRBV7-3	TRBJ2-3	CASSEGGLAGGPGDTQYF	TGTGCCAGCAGCGAGGGAGGACTAGCGGGAGGGCCTGGAGATACGCAGTATTTT
TRBD2	.	TRBV29-1	TRBJ2-3	CSVEIGTSGPTDTQYF	TGCAGCGTTGAAATTGGAACTAGCGGACCCACAGATACGCAGTATTTT
.	.	TRBV11-3	TRBJ2-3	CASSLDTSSTDTQYF	TGTGCCAGCAGCCTGGACACATCTAGCACAGATACGCAGTATTTT
.	.	TRBV6-1	TRBJ2-7	CASLLQSSYEQYF	TGTGCCAGCCTTCTCCAGAGCTCCTACGAGCAGTACTTC
TRBD1	once	TRBV28	TRBJ1-4	CASRRQGAGEKLFF	TGTGCCAGCAGAAGACAGGGGGCGGGTGAAAAACTGTTTTTT
TRBD1	.	TRBV18	TRBJ1-3	CASSPTQGATGNTIYF	TGTGCCAGCTCACCCACTCAGGGGGCGACCGGAAACACCATATATTTT
TRBD1	once	TRBV19	TRBJ1-2	CASSLDRVDYGYTF	TGTGCCAGTAGCTTGGACAGGGTTGACTATGGCTACACCTTC
.	.	TRBV19	TRBJ1-4	CASRRTAGEKLFF	TGTGCCAGTCGGAGAACAGCGGGCGAAAAACTGTTTTTT
.	once	TRBV28	TRBJ2-1	CASSLVGSSYNEQFF	TGTGCCAGCAGTTTAGTAGGGAGCTCCTACAATGAGCAGTTCTTC
.	.	TRBV2	TRBJ2-7	CASSEAPGQLYEQYF	TGTGCCAGCAGTGAAGCGCCGGGACAACTTTACGAGCAGTACTTC
TRBD1	.	TRBV2	TRBJ2-6	CAKDRGLSGANVLTF	TGTGCCAAAGACAGGGGGCTCTCTGGGGCCAACGTCCTGACTTTC
.	.	TRBV7-2	TRBJ2-7	CASSLGPSGPGSPYEQYF	TGTGCCAGCAGCTTAGGGCCGAGCGGCCCAGGGTCCCCCTACGAGCAGTACTTC
.	.	TRBV21-1	TRBJ2-2	CASSKATGGPNTGELFF	TGTGCCAGCAGCAAAGCGACAGGGGGCCCCAACACCGGGGAGCTGTTTTTT
TRBD1	.	TRBV10-3	TRBJ1-2	CAISTGQGDGYTF	TGTGCCATCTCCACAGGACAGGGGGATGGCTACACCTTC
.	.	TRBV19	TRBJ1-1	CASSPLTAGRAFF	TGTGCCAGTAGCCCTTTAACGGCAGGCCGGGCTTTCTTT